The 27 T cell receptor beta chains given below trace back to one sample, sequenced in a study of T-cell reconstitution after alpha-beta-depleted transplantation in children. As it was prepared, the TCRbeta library received unique molecular identifiers. TCRdb re-derived calls from the PCR reads in MiXCR, one entry per CDR3 protein. The data show some 350,000 distinct CDR3 sequences, 15% to 20% seen once. Sequencing used PBMCs, mostly from graft donor cells, obtained 360 days after TCRalphabeta/CD19-depleted stem cell transplant. These receptors all stem from a male patient aged 2-10 years who had a stem cell transplant for acute lymphoblastic leukemia, so the T cells may come from the graft donor.

V gene TRBV6-2 or TRBV6-3 combines with J gene TRBJ1-6, with D unresolved. The CDR3 length is 15 residues. The germline gives CDR1 MNHEY, CDR2 SVGEGT. V was cut by 6 bases and J by 10 bases, with 19 bases left in between. CDR3 sequence reads: CASRGKDELASPLHF. The CDR3 nucleotides are TGTGCCAGCAGGGGTAAGGACGAGCTCGCCTCACCCCTCCACTTT.

V and J are TRBV3-1 and TRBJ2-3, with D possibly matching TRBD2 (6 bases). The V gene lost 0 bases and the J gene lost 1 base, with 11 bases spanning the gap. The CDR3 totals 16 residues. CDR1 is LGHDT, CDR2 YNNKEL, per germline (reference sequence). CDR3 protein: CASSQDPGGGTDTQYF. The CDR3 region has the DNA TGTGCCAGCAGCCAAGACCCCGGGGGAGGCACAGATACGCAGTATTTT.

This clonotype was picked up a small number of times. The rearrangement uses TRBV5-5 and TRBJ2-7, with D possibly being TRBD2 (6 bases). The CDR3 is 14 residues long. V was shortened by 0 bases and J by 2 bases, with 9 bases between the two germline ends. Germline loops: CDR1 SGHKS, CDR2 YYEKEE (reference sequence). DNA of the CDR3: TGTGCCAGCAGCTTGGTGGGGGGAACCTACGAGCAGTACTTC. Protein product: CASSLVGGTYEQYF.

A few counts support this clonotype. V and J are TRBV5-1 and TRBJ2-4; D may be TRBD1 (5 bases). The CDR3 extends over 14 amino acids. V dropped 3 bases and J dropped 2 bases, with 9 bases sitting between them. CDR1 is SGHRS, CDR2 YFSETQ, per germline. CDR3 residues: CASSYSGTKNIQYF. The CDR3 DNA sequence: TGCGCCAGCAGCTACTCAGGGACCAAAAACATTCAGTACTTC.

This clonotype was counted at least ten times. The DNA for the CDR3 is TGTGCCAGCAGTTTAAGTGTCGGGACTAGCCAGAATGAGCAGTTCTTC. Translating gives CASSLSVGTSQNEQFF. The chain uses TRBV28 and TRBJ2-1; 9 nucleotides line up with TRBD2. CDR3 length equals 16 residues. Germline V gene lookup returns CDR1 MDHEN and CDR2 SYDVKM. V was clipped by 2 bases and J by 7 bases; unmatched bases: 9.

This clonotype occurred a few times. The gene calls are TRBV10-3 and TRBJ2-2; TRBD1 or TRBD2 may be the D gene (5 bases each). Between the trimmed V and J ends, which lost 10 bases and 4 bases, there was a span of 10 bases. CDR1 ENHRY and CDR2 SYGVKD come from the germline V gene. This CDR3 has 12 residues. The CDR3 reads CATLRGTGELFF. The CDR3 nucleotides are TGTGCCACACTGAGGGGCACCGGGGAGCTGTTTTTT.

This clonotype was picked up a small number of times. This chain connects TRBV20-1 to TRBJ2-2, with D possibly TRBD2 on 6 matching bases. Per the germline V gene, CDR1 is DFQATT and CDR2 is SNEGSKA (reference sequence). Trimming took 3 bases from V and 5 from J, leaving 13 bases between them. This CDR3 region has 14 residues. The CDR3 DNA reads TGCAGTGCTAGTCTAGATGGGGGGACCGGGGAGCTGTTTTTT. The encoded protein is CSASLDGGTGELFF.

This clonotype came up a few times. The chain joins TRBV27 to TRBJ2-5, with D hard to call. V gave up 4 bases and J gave up 4 bases, with 10 bases separating them. Germline assignment: CDR1 MNHEY and CDR2 SMNVEV (reference sequence). This CDR3 spans 13 amino acids. CDR3 in DNA: TGTGCCAGCAGTTACTCCCCGAGAGAGACCCAGTACTTC. Encoded protein: CASSYSPRETQYF.

This chain uses TRBV19 with TRBJ1-2; D not resolved. V lost 7 bases, J lost 3 bases, and 9 bases lay in between. Germline CDR1 is LNHDA and CDR2 is SQIVND (reference sequence). The length of the CDR3 is 12 residues. CDR3 protein: CASTGSHYGYTF. The CDR3 DNA is TGTGCCAGTACGGGTTCCCACTATGGCTACACCTTC.

The chain couples TRBV6-5 to TRBJ2-7; D is unclear. Trimming cost V 2 bases and J 6 bases, with 14 bases left between them. There are 14 residues in the CDR3. Per germline, CDR1 MNHEY and CDR2 SVGAGI. CDR3 protein: CASSYNYPEAEQYF. CDR3 coding DNA: TGTGCCAGCAGTTACAACTACCCAGAGGCCGAGCAGTACTTC.

The rearrangement links TRBV12-3 or TRBV12-4 to TRBJ2-1; TRBD2 matches 14 bases. The CDR3 runs 18 residues. J was trimmed by 6 bases and V by 0 bases; bases with no gene match: 7. The CDR3 loop reads CASSLALPGLAGGNEQFF. In nucleotides, the CDR3 is TGTGCCAGCAGTTTAGCCCTACCCGGACTAGCGGGAGGCAATGAGCAGTTCTTC.

V gene TRBV27 combines with J gene TRBJ1-6; 10 nucleotides agree with TRBD1. Losses at the gene ends were 5 bases for V and 9 bases for J; bases not matched to a gene: 7. CDR1 is MNHEY, CDR2 SMNVEV, per germline (reference sequence). This CDR3 has 15 amino acids. CDR3 DNA: TGTGCCAGCAGTAGCGACAGGGGGCGAGTTTCACCCCTCCACTTT. The encoded protein is CASSSDRGRVSPLHF.

This clonotype has just a few counts. The V gene is TRBV20-1, the J gene TRBJ2-7, with D possibly TRBD2 on 5 matching bases. The CDR3 has 13 residues. Between the trimmed V and J ends, which lost 1 base and 2 bases, there was a span of 9 bases. Germline V gene lookup returns CDR1 DFQATT and CDR2 SNEGSKA (reference sequence). This CDR3 is CSARGLSTYEQYF. The DNA of the CDR3 is TGCAGTGCTAGAGGACTATCTACCTACGAGCAGTACTTC.

This clonotype came up many times. The gene calls are TRBV7-2 and TRBJ2-7, with a weak D call TRBD1 (6 bases). Trimming left V 5 bases short and J 3 bases short, with 8 bases between. The CDR3 is 12 residues long. CDR1 is SGHTA, CDR2 FQGNSA, per germline. The CDR3 region is CASSRTVYEQYF. Here the CDR3 DNA reads TGTGCCAGCAGCCGGACAGTCTACGAGCAGTACTTC. Full variable domain (rest looked up from reference TRBV7-2 and TRBJ2-7): GAGVSQSPSNKVTEKGKDVELRCDPISGHTALYWYRQSLGQGLEFLIYFQGNSAPDKSGLPSDRFSAERTGGSVSTLTIQRTQQEDSAVYLCASSRTVYEQYFGPGTRLTVT.

The rearrangement links TRBV6-5 to TRBJ1-5; the match to TRBD1 covers 8 bases. Germline assignment: CDR1 MNHEY and CDR2 SVGAGI. The CDR3 loop spans 18 amino acids. Germline trimming cut 0 bases from V and 1 base from J; bases unmatched to any gene: 8. The CDR3 sequence: CASSYSNPQGASNQPQHF. The DNA of the CDR3 is TGTGCCAGCAGTTACTCCAATCCCCAGGGGGCGAGCAATCAGCCCCAGCATTTT.

Only a few counts were recorded for this clonotype. The chain couples TRBV28 to TRBJ2-1, with 7 positions matching TRBD2. The CDR3 sequence is 15 residues long. Per germline, CDR1 MDHEN and CDR2 SYDVKM. J lost 3 bases, V lost 3 bases, and 5 bases had no gene match. CDR3 amino acids: CASSFLASGYNEQFF. The CDR3, as DNA: TGTGCCAGCAGTTTCTTGGCTAGCGGCTACAATGAGCAGTTCTTC.

This chain uses TRBV15 with TRBJ2-3, with D possibly TRBD2 on 8 matching bases. The ends were cut back, 1 base at V and 6 bases at J, with 17 bases in the middle. The CDR3 loop spans 16 amino acids. CDR1 LNHNV and CDR2 YYDKDF come from the germline V gene (reference sequence). The DNA of the CDR3 is TGTGCCACCAGCAGAGTCATCAGGGGGACTAGGGATACGCAGTATTTT. Protein sequence: CATSRVIRGTRDTQYF. The full variable domain, rest sourced from reference TRBV15 and TRBJ2-3, is DAMVIQNPRYQVTQFGKPVTLSCSQTLNHNVMYWYQQKSSQAPKLLFHYYDKDFNNEADTPDNFQSRRPNTSFCFLDIRSPGLGDTAMYLCATSRVIRGTRDTQYFGPGTRLTVL.

The V call is TRBV4-3, the J call TRBJ2-7, with TRBD2 matching over 9 bases. The CDR3 spans 16 residues. From germline, CDR1 is LGHNA and CDR2 YSLEER. Trimming removed 0 bases from V and 3 bases from J; junction bases left unmatched: 6. The CDR3 region is CASSQDRTSALYEQYF. DNA for the CDR3: TGCGCCAGCAGCCAAGATCGGACTAGCGCCCTCTACGAGCAGTACTTC.

This clonotype turned up a few times. V is TRBV4-3 and J is TRBJ2-1, with 8 bases matching TRBD1. Trimming cost V 7 bases and J 6 bases; bases outside gene matches: 8. The CDR3 has 14 residues. Germline-derived CDR1 and CDR2 are LGHNA and YSLEER. The DNA for the CDR3 is TGCGCCAGCAAGGACAGGGTCCTGAGCAATGAGCAGTTCTTC. It codes for CASKDRVLSNEQFF.

As regards this clonotype: One end of the junction is discordant with germline, which a read error may explain. The chain employs TRBV4-3 and TRBJ1-4, with TRBD1 matching 7 bases. Germline V gives CDR1 LGHNA, CDR2 YSLEER. This CDR3 comprises 13 residues. CDR3 amino acids: CASRQGQYEKLFF. CDR3 in DNA: TGCGCCAGCCGCCAGGGACAGTATGAAAAACTGTTTTTT.

V usage is TRBV21-1 and J usage is TRBJ2-7; the tabulated D call, TRBD2, remains unverified against the DNA. TRBV21-1 has pseudogene status. The CDR3 consists of 15 residues. CDR3 nucleotides: TGTGCCAGCAGCGCGGCTAGTTTGCCGAACTACGAGCAGTACTTC. This translates into CASSAASLPNYEQYF.

This chain links TRBV4-2 with TRBJ2-3, with unresolved D. The V gene lost 1 base and the J gene lost 7 bases, with 12 bases spanning the gap. CDR1 is LGHNA, CDR2 YNFKEQ, per germline. The CDR3 is 14 amino acids. CDR3 protein: CASSQGDVGHTQYF. The CDR3 bases are TGTGCCAGCAGCCAAGGAGACGTCGGCCATACGCAGTATTTT.

The CDR3 here is CASSQGAAVSYEQYF. As DNA, the CDR3 is TGCGCCAGCAGCCAAGGGGCCGCGGTCTCCTACGAGCAGTACTTC. This chain connects TRBV4-3 to TRBJ2-7; D not resolved. Germline CDR1 LGHNA, CDR2 YSLEER. The V and J ends lost 1 base and 0 bases respectively, with 10 bases between them. The CDR3 contains 15 residues.

This clonotype was recorded a few times. The chain links TRBV24-1 to TRBJ2-1, with D possibly matching TRBD1 (6 bases). Trimming removed 0 bases from V and 5 bases from J, with 16 bases in between. Germline assignment: CDR1 KGHDR and CDR2 SFDVKD. There are 17 residues in the CDR3. The CDR3 protein is CATSDLPTGQSDNEQFF. DNA for the CDR3: TGTGCCACCAGTGATTTGCCCACGGGACAATCCGACAATGAGCAGTTCTTC.

This clonotype came up a few times. The rearrangement joins TRBV7-9 to TRBJ2-5; no firm D call. Trimming took off 0 bases at V and 5 bases at J, with 10 bases between the two ends. Germline CDR1 and CDR2: SEHNR and FQNEAQ (reference sequence). CDR3 length: 14 residues. The CDR3 DNA reads as TGTGCCAGCAGCTTAGCCCCGATGGGGGAGACCCAGTACTTC. Residues: CASSLAPMGETQYF. The full variable domain, its missing parts supplied by reference TRBV7-9 and TRBJ2-5, is DTGVSQNPRHKITKRGQNVTFRCDPISEHNRLYWYRQTLGQGPEFLTYFQNEAQLEKSRLLSDRFSAERPKGSFSTLEIQRTEQGDSAMYLCASSLAPMGETQYFGPGTRLLVL.

The V gene is TRBV4-1, the J gene TRBJ2-1; D not resolved. The germline V and J ends were trimmed by 1 base and 2 bases, with 18 bases remaining between them. This CDR3 has 18 amino acids. The germline CDR1 and CDR2 sequences are MGHRA and YSYEKL. The CDR3 nucleotides are TGCGCCAGCAGCCAAGTTCCCGCCGAAGTATGGGCCTACAATGAGCAGTTCTTC. Residues: CASSQVPAEVWAYNEQFF.

The chain joins TRBV6-2 or TRBV6-3 to TRBJ2-2; D is ambiguous. V shed 2 bases and J shed 4 bases, with 8 bases lying between them. From germline, CDR1 is MNHEY and CDR2 SVGEGT. The CDR3 is 14 residues long. The CDR3 sequence: CASSYEVSTGELFF. DNA for the CDR3: TGTGCCAGCAGTTACGAAGTCAGCACCGGGGAGCTGTTTTTT.